One sample yielded the 25 T cell receptor beta chains listed below, sequenced in a study of OX40 agonist ivuxolimab in advanced cancers. Profiling relied on immunoSEQ multiplex PCR, and the TCRdb table lists in-frame clones only, not all of them. The sample carries 35,000 to 45,000 clones, 74% recorded once. Sequenced material: CD4+ or CD8+ T cells sorted from blood, taken in a trial of the OX40 agonist ivuxolimab. Receptor source: an adult with an advanced solid tumor such as melanoma, head and neck, liver or kidney cancer.

This clone came up a few times. The J gene is TRBJ2-7, the V gene TRBV4-2; 8 nucleotides line up with TRBD1. Losses at the gene ends were 1 base for V and 4 bases for J; bases not matched to a gene: 9. The CDR3 has 16 amino acids. Germline CDR1 and CDR2: LGHNA and YNFKEQ. CDR3 DNA: TGTGCCAGCAGCCAAGCCCCGACAGGGGTTCTGTACGAGCAGTACTTC. Its translation: CASSQAPTGVLYEQYF.

The table lists this clone with a count of one. In the same sample, other DNA sequences code for this CDR3. The rearrangement joins TRBV15 to TRBJ1-3; the D is unclear. This CDR3 contains 16 residues. CDR1 and CDR2 (germline): LNHNV, YYDKDF (reference sequence). Trimming shortened V by 0 bases and J by 0 bases, and 9 bases separated the two germline ends. In DNA, the CDR3 is TGTGCCACCAGCAGAGATAGAGAGAGCTCTGGAAACACCATATATTTT. As protein: CATSRDRESSGNTIYF. The whole variable domain, filled in from reference TRBV15 and TRBJ1-3, reads DAMVIQNPRYQVTQFGKPVTLSCSQTLNHNVMYWYQQKSSQAPKLLFHYYDKDFNNEADTPDNFQSRRPNTSFCFLDIRSPGLGDTAMYLCATSRDRESSGNTIYFGEGSWLTVV.

The chain uses TRBV25-1 and TRBJ2-3; no reliable D call. Trimming left V 0 bases short and J 0 bases short, with 7 bases between. The CDR3 has 15 amino acids. CDR1 MGHDK and CDR2 SYGVNS come from the germline V gene. CDR3: CASSEYIRSTDTQYF. The CDR3 DNA reads as TGTGCCAGCAGTGAATATATAAGAAGCACAGATACGCAGTATTTT.

This chain connects TRBV20-1 to TRBJ2-7; D unclear. Germline values: CDR1 DFQATT, CDR2 SNEGSKA (reference sequence). The CDR3 consists of 11 residues. The V gene lost 6 bases and the J gene lost 0 bases, with 6 bases spanning the gap. CDR3 sequence: CSAGSSYEQYV. The CDR3 DNA reads as TGCAGTGCAGGCTCCTCCTACGAGCAGTACGTC.

This clone was seen a few times. The chain is built from TRBV7-2 and TRBJ2-3; weak D call: TRBD2 (6 bases). V was clipped by 5 bases and J by 4 bases, with 13 bases between them. The CDR3 totals 14 residues. Germline values: CDR1 SGHTA, CDR2 FQGNSA. Here the CDR3 reads CASSPRLVSDTQYF. The CDR3 DNA sequence: TGTGCCAGCAGCCCCAGACTAGTCTCAGATACGCAGTATTTT. Supplemented by reference TRBV7-2 and TRBJ2-3, the full variable domain reads GAGVSQSPSNKVTEKGKDVELRCDPISGHTALYWYRQSLGQGLEFLIYFQGNSAPDKSGLPSDRFSAERTGGSVSTLTIQRTQQEDSAVYLCASSPRLVSDTQYFGPGTRLTVL.

V is TRBV4-2 and J is TRBJ2-3; 7 bases align to TRBD2. CDR1 LGHNA and CDR2 YNFKEQ come from the germline V gene. The trim removed 0 bases at V and 1 base at J, leaving 7 bases unmatched. The CDR3 is 17 residues long. The CDR3, as DNA: TGTGCCAGCAGCCAAGATAGCGCGGGGGTGGGCACAGATACGCAGTATTTT. Encoded protein: CASSQDSAGVGTDTQYF.

This sequence joins TRBV19 and TRBJ2-6; 8 bases match TRBD1. Germline CDR1 and CDR2: LNHDA and SQIVND (reference sequence). The CDR3 has 17 residues. Losses at the gene ends were 5 bases for V and 2 bases for J; bases not matched to a gene: 8. In DNA form, the CDR3 reads TGTGCCAGTAGTCGACAGGGGATGTCTGCTGGGGCCAACGTCCTGACTTTC. Translation gives CASSRQGMSAGANVLTF.

This rearrangement joins TRBV27 to TRBJ1-2; possibly TRBD1 for D (5 bases). The CDR3 runs 12 residues. Deletions cut 3 bases from V and 5 bases from J, with 7 bases between. Germline V gives CDR1 MNHEY, CDR2 SMNVEV (reference sequence). The CDR3 nucleotides are TGTGCCAGCAGTTTCAAGGGGTATGGCTACACCTTC. Translating gives CASSFKGYGYTF.

The V call is TRBV7-3, the J call TRBJ2-3; 9 bases line up with TRBD2. V shed 1 base and J 2 bases; nucleotides not matched to a gene: 4. The germline CDR1 and CDR2 sequences are SGHTA and FQGTGA. The length of the CDR3 is 16 residues. The CDR3 sequence: CASSLIAGAVTDTQYF. As DNA, the CDR3 is TGTGCCAGCAGCTTAATAGCGGGGGCCGTCACAGATACGCAGTATTTT. Variable domain in full (rest from reference TRBV7-3 and TRBJ2-3): GAGVSQTPSNKVTEKGKYVELRCDPISGHTALYWYRQSLGQGPEFLIYFQGTGAADDSGLPNDRFFAVRPEGSVSTLKIQRTERGDSAVYLCASSLIAGAVTDTQYFGPGTRLTVL.

This rearrangement joins TRBV27 to TRBJ1-1; no definite D call. Trimming removed 2 bases at V and 1 base at J, with 5 bases between. This CDR3 comprises 13 residues. Germline CDR1 reads MNHEY; CDR2 reads SMNVEV (reference sequence). CDR3 region: CASSLEANTEAFF. The CDR3 nucleotides read TGTGCCAGCAGTTTAGAAGCGAACACTGAAGCTTTCTTT.

The rearrangement uses TRBV7-9 and TRBJ2-3; D is unresolved. Per germline, CDR1 SEHNR and CDR2 FQNEAQ (reference sequence). V was trimmed by 5 bases and J by 4 bases, leaving 10 bases between them. This CDR3 has 13 amino acids. Written as DNA, the CDR3 is TGTGCCAGCAGCCCGAAAGGTCCAGATACGCAGTATTTT. Its protein product is CASSPKGPDTQYF.

Written as DNA, the CDR3 is TGTGCCAGCAGTGAAAGCCCGAGCCACGAGCAGTACGTC. Translation: CASSESPSHEQYV. The chain is built from TRBV2 and TRBJ2-7; D gene unclear. CDR3 length equals 13 residues. V was clipped by 2 bases and J by 5 bases, with 10 bases between them. Germline V gives CDR1 SNHLY, CDR2 FYNNEI.

This rearrangement joins TRBV7-2 to TRBJ1-1, with TRBD1 matching 7 bases. This CDR3 is 13 amino acids long. Germline CDR1 reads SGHTA; CDR2 reads FQGNSA. V shed 5 bases and J 6 bases; nucleotides not matched to a gene: 6. CDR3 region: CASSDQGGPEAFF. In DNA form, the CDR3 reads TGTGCCAGCAGCGACCAGGGGGGCCCTGAAGCTTTCTTT.

This chain connects TRBV27 to TRBJ1-5, with TRBD1 as a possible D gene (5 bases). The length of the CDR3 is 19 residues. The V end lost 2 bases, the J end lost 5 bases, and 25 bases lay between the germline ends. Germline CDR1 is MNHEY and CDR2 is SMNVEV (reference sequence). CDR3 sequence: CASSLKAPEGRQVYQPQHF. The CDR3 region has the DNA TGTGCCAGCAGTTTAAAGGCCCCGGAGGGACGGCAAGTCTATCAGCCCCAGCATTTT.

The rearrangement links TRBV5-1 to TRBJ2-2; 8 nucleotides line up with TRBD2. This CDR3 is built from 14 residues. J was trimmed by 7 bases and V by 5 bases; bases with no gene match: 7. In germline, CDR1 is SGHRS, CDR2 YFSETQ. In DNA, the CDR3 is TGCGCCAGCAGGTCGCGGGGGGACATCGGGGAGCTGTTTTTT. Translating gives CASRSRGDIGELFF.

This clone turned up a few times. The chain is built from TRBV15 and TRBJ2-5; 8 positions agree with TRBD2. The CDR3 loop spans 16 amino acids. The trim removed 0 bases at V and 4 bases at J, leaving 7 bases unmatched. The germline V gene has CDR1 LNHNV and CDR2 YYDKDF (reference sequence). The DNA of the CDR3 is TGTGCCACCAGCAGAGATTTAGCGGGGCTACTAGAGACCCAGTACTTC. Amino acid sequence: CATSRDLAGLLETQYF.

This chain links TRBV28 with TRBJ2-7; 9 nucleotides line up with TRBD1. This CDR3 comprises 12 residues. V shed 9 bases and J 6 bases; nucleotides not matched to a gene: 6. Germline lookup yields CDR1 MDHEN and CDR2 SYDVKM. The CDR3 here is CASTGGKSEQYF. The CDR3 DNA reads TGTGCCAGTACAGGGGGCAAAAGCGAGCAGTACTTC.

This rearrangement joins TRBV18 to TRBJ1-4; TRBD1 might be the D (6 bases). CDR3 length: 17 amino acids. CDR1 and CDR2 (germline): KGHSH, LQKENI. Trimming took off 3 bases at V and 6 bases at J, with 20 bases between the two ends. The CDR3 sequence is CASSPRMRGGGHEKLFF. The CDR3 nucleotides are TGTGCCAGCTCACCCCGAATGAGAGGCGGGGGGCATGAAAAACTGTTTTTT. The full variable domain, its missing parts supplied by reference TRBV18 and TRBJ1-4, is NAGVMQNPRHLVRRRGQEARLRCSPMKGHSHVYWYRQLPEEGLKFMVYLQKENIIDESGMPKERFSAEFPKEGPSILRIQQVVRGDSAAYFCASSPRMRGGGHEKLFFGSGTQLSVL.

This clone was seen a handful of times. The V and J genes are TRBV18 and TRBJ1-2, with 9 bases that match TRBD1. The J segment lost 2 bases and the V segment lost 3 bases, leaving 13 bases of the junction unmatched. This CDR3 comprises 18 residues. Germline V lookup: CDR1 KGHSH, CDR2 LQKENI. The CDR3 here is CASSPGGAGTGLNYGYTF. The CDR3 coding sequence is TGTGCCAGCTCACCGGGCGGAGCTGGGACAGGGTTAAACTATGGCTACACCTTC.

This chain links TRBV6-1 with TRBJ2-7; D is perhaps TRBD1 or TRBD2 (5 bases each). The CDR3 length is 15 residues. Germline V gives CDR1 MNHNS, CDR2 SASEGT. Trimming shortened V by 0 bases and J by 3 bases, and 12 bases separated the two germline ends. The CDR3 DNA sequence: TGTGCCAGCAGTGAAGCGCCGGGACCCGGCTACGAGCAGTACGTC. It specifies CASSEAPGPGYEQYV.

This rearrangement joins TRBV27 to TRBJ1-2, with D unclear. Germline V lookup: CDR1 MNHEY, CDR2 SMNVEV (reference sequence). Trimming took off 8 bases at V and 5 bases at J, with 15 bases between the two ends. The CDR3 is 13 residues long. The DNA for the CDR3 is TGTGCCAGCCGAGTAGCGGGAGAGTATGGCTACACCTTC. This encodes CASRVAGEYGYTF.

This rearrangement joins TRBV29-1 to TRBJ2-3; the D gene could be TRBD1 or TRBD2 (6 bases each). V lost 7 bases to trimming and J lost 2 bases, with 16 bases between them. The germline V gene encodes CDR1 SQVTM and CDR2 ANQGSEA. CDR3 length: 14 residues. Written as DNA, the CDR3 is TGCAGCGCCCGGGGGCCGGGACTCACAGATACGCAGTATTTT. Translated: CSARGPGLTDTQYF.

The chain couples TRBV6-6 to TRBJ2-2, with D unresolved. This CDR3 spans 13 amino acids. V lost 6 bases to trimming and J lost 4 bases, with 9 bases between them. Germline V gene lookup returns CDR1 MNHNY and CDR2 SVGAGI (reference sequence). CDR3 amino acids: CASRVKSTGELFF. For the CDR3, the DNA is TGTGCCAGCAGAGTCAAATCCACCGGGGAGCTGTTTTTT.

DNA for the CDR3: TGTGCCAGCAGTGAATTACGTCACGAGCAGTACTTC. It yields the protein CASSELRHEQYF. The chain employs TRBV6-1 and TRBJ2-7; D remains unclear. The germline V and J ends were trimmed by 2 bases and 5 bases, with 7 bases remaining between them. The V gene's germline CDR1 is MNHNS and CDR2 SASEGT. The CDR3 consists of 12 residues.

The chain links TRBV5-6 to TRBJ1-2, with D tentatively TRBD1 (6 bases). CDR1 and CDR2 (germline): SGHDT, YYEEEE. The CDR3 spans 14 residues. V lost 2 bases to trimming and J lost 12 bases, with 20 bases between them. CDR3 residues: CASSFGATGSEHTF. The CDR3 DNA reads TGTGCCAGCAGCTTCGGGGCCACAGGGTCCGAGCACACCTTC.